A single sample gave rise to the 8 T cell receptor beta chains below, sequenced in a study of breast tumors, draining lymph nodes, adjacent tissues. TCRdb processed the multiplex PCR reads anew with MiXCR; each CDR3 protein has one entry. Of 160,000 or so distinct CDR3 sequences listed, 25% to 40% are singletons. Samples came from axillary lymph nodes draining the breast cancer. The specimen was axillary lymph node tissue. All receptors come from a female donor with breast cancer. Some clones in this sample may be carry-over from other donors' samples.

For this clonotype: Germline and junction disagree at one end, which may indicate a read error. The chain is built from TRBV5-6 and TRBJ1-6; D unresolved. CDR1 and CDR2 from the germline V gene are SGHDT and YYEEEE. This CDR3 spans 16 amino acids. For the CDR3, the DNA is TGCGCCAGCACCCAGAACCTCCACTCCTATAATTCACCCCTCCACTTT. This codes for CASTQNLHSYNSPLHF.

This clonotype was detected many times. The V gene is TRBV7-2, the J gene TRBJ2-7, with a weak D call TRBD1 (6 bases). CDR1 and CDR2 (germline): SGHTA, FQGNSA. Trimming stripped 4 bases from V and 1 base from J, with 17 bases between. The CDR3 is made up of 16 amino acids. CDR3 residues: CASSSPRDTFSYEQYF. CDR3 nucleotide sequence: TGTGCCAGCAGCTCACCCCGGGACACCTTTTCCTACGAGCAGTACTTC.

The chain couples TRBV20-1 to TRBJ2-3, with D perhaps matching TRBD1 (5 bases). V lost 7 bases to trimming and J lost 0 bases, with 14 bases between them. From germline, CDR1 is DFQATT and CDR2 SNEGSKA (reference sequence). The CDR3 extends over 14 amino acids. In DNA, the CDR3 is TGCAGTGTTATTGGAAAGGGGAGCACAGATACGCAGTATTTT. Translation: CSVIGKGSTDTQYF.

The chain links TRBV4-3 to TRBJ2-5, with 7 bases fitting TRBD2. In germline, CDR1 is LGHNA, CDR2 YSLEER. The CDR3 runs 17 residues. V shed 4 bases, J shed 0 bases, and the junction held 11 bases outside the gene matches. The CDR3 coding sequence is TGCGCCAGCAGCCTGACGCCGGGAGCGGGGTACCAAGAGACCCAGTACTTC. It specifies CASSLTPGAGYQETQYF.

This clonotype was seen repeatedly, ten times or more. The CDR3 is CASSMTGTANEKLFF. The CDR3 nucleotides are TGTGCCAGTAGTATGACCGGGACAGCCAATGAAAAACTGTTTTTT. The rearrangement joins TRBV19 to TRBJ1-4, with 7 nucleotides matching TRBD1. Per the germline V gene, CDR1 is LNHDA and CDR2 is SQIVND (reference sequence). This CDR3 has 15 residues. The junction had 6 bases not matched to a gene; V was cut back by 3 bases and J by 5 bases.

This clonotype was seen many times. V usage is TRBV5-4 and J usage is TRBJ2-3; 7 bases fit TRBD2. The V gene end was trimmed by 4 bases and the J gene end by 1 base; junction bases not matched to a gene: 6. Germline CDR1 SGHNT, CDR2 YYREEE (reference sequence). The CDR3 totals 15 residues. The CDR3 sequence: CASSQGLDRTDTQYF. For the CDR3, the DNA is TGTGCCAGCAGCCAAGGACTAGACCGCACAGATACGCAGTATTTT.

This clonotype occurred many times. The CDR3 bases are TGCGCCAGCAGCTTGATCGGGGGCTCCTCTGGGGCCAACGTCCTGACTTTC. Protein: CASSLIGGSSGANVLTF. The chain joins TRBV5-1 to TRBJ2-6, with D perhaps being TRBD1 or TRBD2 (6 bases each). V gave up 1 base and J gave up 0 bases, with 11 bases separating them. Germline V gives CDR1 SGHRS, CDR2 YFSETQ. CDR3 size: 17 residues.

The sample holds many counts of this clonotype. The chain links TRBV30 to TRBJ1-6; D may be TRBD1 (5 bases). V lost 0 bases and J 5 bases, leaving 11 bases between the germline ends. The CDR3 spans 15 residues. Germline lookup yields CDR1 GTSNPN and CDR2 SVGIG (reference sequence). The CDR3: CAWSVPGSNNSPLHF. The CDR3, as DNA: TGTGCCTGGAGTGTCCCAGGGTCGAATAATTCACCCCTCCACTTT.